This is a list of T cell receptor beta chains from one sample in a study of T cells in localized non-small cell lung cancer. Clones were sequenced by immunoSEQ multiplex PCR, and TCRdb holds only the in-frame ones, with some missing. In the table there are about 40,000 clones, 90% to 95% of which are singletons. This sample comprised PBMCs, obtained before any cancer treatment. Receptors originate from a woman aged 35 to 75 with stage II lung adenocarcinoma. CDR3s include the opening cysteine and the closing phenylalanine or tryptophan. D genes are given only for firm matches. Not all rows give a size; the values are once, few, many and, for expanded clones, a class.

V gene	D gene	J gene	clone size	CDR3 protein	CDR3 DNA
TRBV15	-	TRBJ2-6	once	CATALRSNAPGANVLTF	TGTGCCACCGCGTTGCGGTCCAACGCCCCTGGGGCCAACGTCCTGACTTTC
TRBV6-4	-	TRBJ2-2	-	CASSKGHLNTGELFF	TGTGCCAGCAGTAAGGGACACCTCAACACCGGGGAGCTGTTTTTT
TRBV4-1	-	TRBJ1-2	few	CASSQANYGYTF	TGCGCCAGCAGCCAAGCCAACTATGGCTACACCTTC
TRBV5-1	TRBD2	TRBJ2-2	-	CASSRDYASGELFF	TGCGCCAGCAGTCGGGACTACGCCTCCGGGGAGCTGTTTTTT
TRBV27	TRBD2	TRBJ2-7	-	CASSFQGLVLGEQYF	TGTGCCAGCAGTTTCCAAGGACTAGTGTTGGGCGAGCAGTACTTC
TRBV6-5	-	TRBJ1-1	once	CASRVGGLNTEAFF	TGTGCCAGCAGGGTTGGGGGGTTGAACACTGAAGCTTTCTTT
TRBV10-3	-	TRBJ2-5	-	CAISQEETQYF	TGTGCCATCAGTCAAGAAGAGACCCAGTACTTC
TRBV28	-	TRBJ1-5	-	CASSLGYNQPQHF	TGTGCCAGCAGTTTAGGTTACAATCAGCCCCAGCATTTT
TRBV11-3	-	TRBJ2-7	-	CASSLGGSYEQYF	TGTGCCAGCAGCTTGGGCGGGTCCTACGAGCAGTACTTC
TRBV18	TRBD2	TRBJ2-3	-	CASSPTGLAGGSTDTQYF	TGTGCCAGCTCACCAACCGGACTAGCGGGGGGATCGACAGATACGCAGTATTTT
TRBV7-9	-	TRBJ2-7	-	CASSLGQGGYEQYF	TGTGCCAGCAGCTTAGGGCAGGGTGGTTACGAGCAGTACTTC
TRBV28	-	TRBJ1-2	-	CASSLSGGGYTF	TGTGCCAGCAGTTTATCGGGAGGTGGCTACACCTTC
TRBV28	-	TRBJ2-1	-	CASSSLASGDEQFF	TGTGCCAGCAGTTCCCTAGCGAGCGGCGATGAGCAGTTCTTC
TRBV9	-	TRBJ1-1	-	CASSVSVGEAFF	TGTGCCAGCAGCGTATCGGTTGGTGAAGCTTTCTTT
TRBV28	-	TRBJ1-4	-	CASSPPRAGFEKLFF	TGTGCCAGCAGCCCACCAAGGGCAGGGTTCGAAAAACTGTTTTTT
TRBV7-8	-	TRBJ2-7	once	CASSLDRRTSSYEQYF	TGTGCCAGCAGCTTAGATAGGAGGACCAGCTCCTACGAGCAGTACTTC
TRBV6-1	TRBD1	TRBJ2-2	-	CASRAGTGNTGELFF	TGTGCCAGCAGGGCCGGGACAGGCAACACCGGGGAGCTGTTTTTT
TRBV28	TRBD2	TRBJ2-1	-	CASLSGSGIGHEQFF	TGTGCCAGTCTGAGTGGGAGCGGGATTGGGCATGAGCAGTTCTTC
TRBV19	-	TRBJ2-1	-	CASEGRSYNEQFF	TGTGCCAGCGAGGGTAGATCCTACAATGAGCAGTTCTTC
TRBV7-2	TRBD1	TRBJ1-4	-	CASTIPGQGDEKLFF	TGTGCCAGCACCATACCGGGACAGGGAGATGAAAAACTGTTTTTT
TRBV2	-	TRBJ1-5	-	CASSLGPSNQPQHF	TGTGCCAGCAGTCTCGGGCCAAGCAATCAGCCCCAGCATTTT
TRBV5-6	-	TRBJ2-3	-	CASSFPLGTDTQYF	TGTGCCAGCAGCTTCCCTCTGGGCACAGATACGCAGTATTTT
TRBV6-1	-	TRBJ2-7	-	CASSESRSYEQYF	TGTGCCAGCAGTGAATCCCGGAGCTACGAGCAGTACTTC
TRBV9	-	TRBJ2-1	once	CASSVERWPDNEQFF	TGTGCCAGCAGCGTAGAGAGGTGGCCCGACAATGAGCAGTTCTTC
TRBV27	-	TRBJ1-5	-	CASSFGGNQPQHF	TGTGCCAGCAGTTTTGGGGGGAATCAGCCCCAGCATTTT
TRBV18	TRBD2	TRBJ2-7	-	CASSPAGSGASYEQYF	TGTGCCAGCTCACCTGCGGGGAGCGGGGCATCCTACGAGCAGTACTTC
TRBV10-1	-	TRBJ2-2	-	CASSSTRNTGELFF	TGCGCCAGCAGTAGTACAAGGAACACCGGGGAGCTGTTTTTT
TRBV5-1	-	TRBJ1-5	-	CASSLGLRQPQHF	TGCGCCAGCAGCTTGGGGCTCCGTCAGCCCCAGCATTTT
TRBV4-1	-	TRBJ2-3	-	CASSRTAGSTLTDTQYF	TGCGCCAGCAGCCGGACGGCCGGGTCTACCCTCACAGATACGCAGTATTTT
TRBV6-4	-	TRBJ1-4	-	CASSIGAGANEKLFF	TGTGCCAGCTCAATCGGGGCAGGGGCTAATGAAAAACTGTTTTTT
TRBV5-4	-	TRBJ2-3	-	CASTRLGTLTDTQYF	TGTGCCAGCACCCGTTTGGGGACTCTCACAGATACGCAGTATTTT
TRBV10-3	TRBD1	TRBJ2-2	-	CAISETPSAVGTGNTGELFF	TGTGCCATCAGTGAGACGCCCTCAGCAGTTGGGACAGGGAACACCGGGGAGCTGTTTTTT
TRBV10-2	-	TRBJ1-4	few	CASSESRGALRNEKLFF	TGCGCCAGCAGTGAGTCCCGGGGGGCGCTGAGGAATGAAAAACTGTTTTTT
TRBV5-4	-	TRBJ2-3	-	CASSEGPPDTQYF	TGTGCCAGCAGCGAGGGACCCCCAGATACGCAGTATTTT
TRBV7-2	-	TRBJ1-2	-	CASSSGGQAANYGYTF	TGTGCCAGCAGCTCGGGGGGGCAGGCAGCTAACTATGGCTACACCTTC
TRBV25-1	TRBD1	TRBJ1-1	-	CASSEGQGETEAFF	TGTGCCAGCAGTGAAGGACAGGGAGAGACTGAAGCTTTCTTT
TRBV5-1	TRBD2	TRBJ2-2	-	CASSLATSGRAGELFF	TGCGCCAGCAGCTTGGCGACTAGCGGGAGGGCCGGGGAGCTGTTTTTT
TRBV6-5	-	TRBJ1-2	-	CASSYSSWTAGGYTF	TGTGCCAGCAGTTACTCCTCCTGGACCGCGGGTGGCTACACCTTC
TRBV6-1	-	TRBJ1-1	-	CASSEARQANTEAFF	TGTGCCAGCAGTGAAGCGCGCCAGGCGAACACTGAAGCTTTCTTT
TRBV19	TRBD1	TRBJ1-4	-	CASSRGTGGREKLFF	TGTGCCAGTAGTAGGGGGACAGGGGGCCGTGAAAAACTGTTTTTT
TRBV7-6	-	TRBJ1-4	-	CASSPDSVAAAPNEKLFF	TGTGCCAGCAGCCCCGATTCCGTGGCCGCCGCTCCTAATGAAAAACTGTTTTTT
TRBV4-2	TRBD2	TRBJ2-7	-	CASSQDLAGEVYEQYF	TGTGCCAGCAGCCAAGATTTAGCGGGAGAGGTCTACGAGCAGTACTTC
TRBV18	TRBD1	TRBJ1-2	-	CASSPGGQGRYLNYGYTF	TGTGCCAGCTCACCTGGTGGACAGGGCAGGTACCTTAACTATGGCTACACCTTC
TRBV2	-	TRBJ1-5	-	CASSLQGGDQPQHF	TGTGCCAGCAGTCTTCAGGGAGGCGATCAGCCCCAGCATTTT
TRBV5-6	-	TRBJ2-7	-	CASSLGQLFYEQYF	TGTGCCAGCAGCTTGGGACAGCTCTTCTACGAGCAGTACTTC
TRBV7-8	-	TRBJ1-1	-	CASSFQKNSPNTEAFF	TGTGCCAGCAGCTTTCAAAAAAACAGCCCAAACACTGAAGCTTTCTTT
TRBV7-8	-	TRBJ2-7	-	CASSSSPTGYEQYF	TGTGCCAGCAGCTCCTCTCCTACAGGGTACGAGCAGTACTTC
TRBV7-9	TRBD1	TRBJ2-2	once	CATDRGRTGELFF	TGTGCCACGGACAGGGGGCGGACCGGGGAGCTGTTTTTT
TRBV7-3	TRBD1	TRBJ2-1	-	CASSLQGQGNNEQFF	TGTGCCAGCAGCCTTCAGGGACAGGGAAACAATGAGCAGTTCTTC